Following are 25 T cell receptor beta chains from one sample sequenced in a study of blood T cells in healthy people across ages. Sample-barcoded 5' priming and a J-beta primer mix drove a second PCR of 7 to 11 cycles. TCRdb re-derived calls from the 5' RACE reads in MiXCR, one entry per CDR3 protein. This sample carries about 1,400,000 distinct CDR3 sequences, roughly 64% of them seen once, and the ten largest clones take 6.7%. Sequencing was carried out using blood. The receptors originated from a man between 18 and 29 years old in good health.

The rearrangement links TRBV13 to TRBJ2-1; D is possibly TRBD1 (5 bases). The CDR3 covers 13 residues. Trimming removed 4 bases from V and 9 bases from J, with 13 bases in between. CDR1 is PRHDT, CDR2 FYEKMQ, per germline (reference sequence). The CDR3 nucleotides are TGTGCCAGCAGCTCCCCTTTAAGGGGTGAGCAGTTCTTC. Protein: CASSSPLRGEQFF.

The chain recombines TRBV15 with TRBJ2-1; 10 positions match TRBD2. This CDR3 has 15 amino acids. Looked up from germline, CDR1 is LNHNV and CDR2 is YYDKDF (reference sequence). Trimming at V came to 5 bases and at J to 5 bases, leaving 6 bases not matched to a gene. CDR3 nucleotide sequence: TGTGCCACCAGCTCAACTAGCGGGGCACACAATGAGCAGTTCTTC. This encodes CATSSTSGAHNEQFF.

The chain uses TRBV20-1 and TRBJ2-3; D is unresolved. Germline-derived CDR1 and CDR2 are DFQATT and SNEGSKA (reference sequence). Trimming left V 8 bases short and J 2 bases short, with 20 bases between. The CDR3 has 15 amino acids. The CDR3 protein is CSTISSEYYTDTQYF. CDR3 coding DNA: TGCAGTACAATCTCTAGTGAATATTACACAGATACGCAGTATTTT.

The chain uses TRBV7-9 and TRBJ2-3, with D perhaps matching TRBD2 (6 bases). Looked up from germline, CDR1 is SEHNR and CDR2 is FQNEAQ (reference sequence). The germline V and J ends were trimmed by 2 bases and 0 bases, with 9 bases remaining between them. The CDR3 consists of 15 residues. The DNA for the CDR3 is TGTGCCAGCAGCTTAAGGCTAGCGAGCACAGATACGCAGTATTTT. Amino acid sequence: CASSLRLASTDTQYF.

This clonotype has more than one count but fewer than ten. The chain links TRBV12-3 or TRBV12-4 to TRBJ2-1, with unresolved D. The length of the CDR3 is 15 residues. V was shortened by 5 bases and J by 4 bases, with 15 bases between the two germline ends. CDR3 region: CASSAVYGSYNEQFF. CDR3 DNA sequence: TGTGCCAGCAGTGCCGTATACGGTAGTTACAATGAGCAGTTCTTC.

J is TRBJ2-2 and V is TRBV29-1; D might be TRBD2 (5 bases). Between the trimmed V and J ends, which lost 3 bases and 7 bases, there was a span of 12 bases. This CDR3 is 13 amino acids long. The germline V gene has CDR1 SQVTM and CDR2 ANQGSEA. CDR3 DNA sequence: TGCAGCGTTGATAGAGTAGCGAACGGGGAGCTGTTTTTT. The encoded protein is CSVDRVANGELFF.

The gene calls are TRBV7-2 and TRBJ2-3, with D possibly matching TRBD2 (6 bases). Germline CDR1 is SGHTA and CDR2 is FQGNSA. The CDR3 is 14 residues long. Trimming left V 1 base short and J 6 bases short, with 11 bases between. CDR3 nucleotides: TGTGCCAGCAGCTTAGAGTCGGGAGAGGATACGCAGTATTTT. Amino acid sequence: CASSLESGEDTQYF.

This chain connects TRBV20-1 to TRBJ2-5; 8 bases map to TRBD1. This CDR3 contains 11 residues. Unmatched junction bases numbered 8, after V lost 6 bases and J lost 11 bases. Germline CDR1 DFQATT, CDR2 SNEGSKA (reference sequence). CDR3 region: CSADRVREQYF. Here the CDR3 DNA reads TGCAGTGCGGACAGGGTTAGGGAGCAGTACTTC.

The chain employs TRBV6-1 and TRBJ2-7, with 7 bases fitting TRBD1. Germline CDR1 is MNHNS and CDR2 is SASEGT. The CDR3 consists of 15 residues. J gave up 0 bases and V 3 bases, and 5 bases lay outside the gene matches. The CDR3 region is CASSDRGRLSYEQYF. In DNA, the CDR3 is TGTGCCAGCAGTGATAGGGGGCGGCTCTCCTACGAGCAGTACTTC.

This sequence joins TRBV7-2 and TRBJ2-5, with D tentatively TRBD2 (5 bases). V was pared by 2 bases and J by 2 bases, with 6 bases between. The CDR3 has 13 residues. Looked up from germline, CDR1 is SGHTA and CDR2 is FQGNSA. As DNA, the CDR3 is TGTGCCAGCAGCTTATGGGAGCAAGAGACCCAGTACTTC. Translating it yields CASSLWEQETQYF.

This rearrangement joins TRBV10-3 to TRBJ2-7; D might be TRBD1 (5 bases). CDR3 length: 15 residues. The germline V gene encodes CDR1 ENHRY and CDR2 SYGVKD. V shed 0 bases and J shed 4 bases, with 13 bases lying between them. DNA of the CDR3: TGTGCCATCAGTGAGTCACCCGACAGTCCGTACGAGCAGTACTTC. Its translation: CAISESPDSPYEQYF.

V usage is TRBV9 and J usage is TRBJ2-1; the match to TRBD1 covers 7 bases. With 5 bases clipped from V and 2 bases from J, the junction kept 4 bases outside the gene matches. The CDR3 has 14 residues. Germline values: CDR1 SGDLS, CDR2 YYNGEE. The CDR3 DNA reads TGTGCCAGCAGACGGGACAGCCCCTACAATGAGCAGTTCTTC. As protein: CASRRDSPYNEQFF.

This chain connects TRBV4-3 to TRBJ1-6, with 9 bases fitting TRBD1. Germline V gene data show CDR1 as LGHNA and CDR2 as YSLEER. Trimming at V came to 1 base and at J to 7 bases, leaving 8 bases not matched to a gene. This CDR3 is built from 17 residues. CDR3 amino acids: CASSQASDRGGNSPLHF. The CDR3 bases are TGCGCCAGCAGCCAAGCTTCGGACAGGGGAGGGAATTCACCCCTCCACTTT.

V gene TRBV30 combines with J gene TRBJ2-2; D gene uncertain. CDR3 size: 14 residues. V was shortened by 0 bases and J by 5 bases, with 10 bases between the two germline ends. Germline assignment: CDR1 GTSNPN and CDR2 SVGIG (reference sequence). The CDR3 loop is CAWSVLLTTGELFF. The CDR3 region has the DNA TGTGCCTGGAGTGTACTACTTACGACCGGGGAGCTGTTTTTT.

V is TRBV4-2 and J is TRBJ2-5; D unclear. Germline V lookup: CDR1 LGHNA, CDR2 YNFKEQ. V lost 0 bases and J lost 11, with 16 bases in between. The CDR3 covers 14 residues. In nucleotides, the CDR3 is TGTGCCAGCAGCCAAGACCTCGGGCCTACGAAGCAGTACTTC. Translation: CASSQDLGPTKQYF.

This clonotype was counted only a few times. V usage is TRBV6-1 and J usage is TRBJ1-1; D is ambiguous. The CDR3 is 14 amino acids. CDR1 MNHNS and CDR2 SASEGT come from the germline V gene. Trimming pared 8 bases from V and 10 bases from J, leaving 23 bases between. DNA for the CDR3: TGTGCCAGCTTAACGGCGCGGAAGGGTCTCGGAGCTTTCTTT. Protein: CASLTARKGLGAFF.

This chain connects TRBV29-1 to TRBJ1-2; D is undetermined. Germline CDR1 SQVTM, CDR2 ANQGSEA. V lost 0 bases and J 4 bases, leaving 9 bases between the germline ends. This CDR3 is 13 amino acids long. The CDR3 loop reads CSVEDSTSYGYTF. The CDR3 DNA reads as TGCAGCGTTGAAGACTCAACCTCCTATGGCTACACCTTC.

V and J are TRBV4-2 and TRBJ2-3; 8 bases fit TRBD1. Germline V gives CDR1 LGHNA, CDR2 YNFKEQ. The V segment lost 4 bases and the J segment 6 bases; nucleotides outside the gene matches: 9. This CDR3 comprises 15 residues. CDR3: CASSPRTGRRDTQYF. DNA of the CDR3: TGTGCCAGCAGCCCCAGGACAGGGCGGAGGGATACGCAGTATTTT.

This clonotype was recorded a few times. V gene TRBV29-1 combines with J gene TRBJ2-5; 10 bases are shared with TRBD2. With 6 bases clipped from V and 2 bases from J, the junction kept 21 bases outside the gene matches. Germline V gives CDR1 SQVTM, CDR2 ANQGSEA. The CDR3 has 19 residues. CDR3 DNA sequence: TGCAGCGTCGCCTTCGGACAGGGACGAGAGCGGGAGGGTCAAGAGACCCAGTACTTC. Residues: CSVAFGQGREREGQETQYF.

Written as DNA, the CDR3 is TGTGCCAGCAGCGGGACAGGGGTCTTTTTCACAGATACGCAGTATTTT. Translated, it gives CASSGTGVFFTDTQYF. The chain combines TRBV7-8 with TRBJ2-3; TRBD1 agrees at 10 bases. Germline trimming cut 5 bases from V and 2 bases from J; bases unmatched to any gene: 7. The germline V gene encodes CDR1 SGHVS and CDR2 FQNEAQ. The CDR3 has 16 residues.

The rearrangement joins TRBV5-6 to TRBJ1-1; D not certain. Germline CDR1 and CDR2: SGHDT and YYEEEE. This CDR3 is built from 16 residues. V was cut by 0 bases and J by 4 bases, with 16 bases left in between. The CDR3 here is CASSLAHRGLITEAFF. CDR3 DNA: TGTGCCAGCAGCTTGGCCCACAGAGGATTAATCACTGAAGCTTTCTTT.

This clonotype was picked up a small number of times. The CDR3 here is CAISGQGTPNYGYTF. The CDR3 coding sequence is TGTGCCATCAGTGGGCAGGGGACCCCTAACTATGGCTACACCTTC. This chain connects TRBV10-3 to TRBJ1-2, with D possibly TRBD1 on 6 matching bases. The germline V gene has CDR1 ENHRY and CDR2 SYGVKD. V lost 4 bases and J 0 bases, leaving 12 bases between the germline ends. This CDR3 comprises 15 residues.

The genes are TRBV11-2 and TRBJ2-5; possible D gene TRBD1, 6 bases. The CDR3 covers 16 residues. Deletions cut 5 bases from V and 1 base from J, with 17 bases between. Germline loops: CDR1 SGHAT, CDR2 FQNNGV. CDR3 region: CASSPWDMTIQETQYF. Here the CDR3 DNA reads TGTGCCAGCAGCCCGTGGGACATGACGATCCAAGAGACCCAGTACTTC.

The J gene is TRBJ2-1, the V gene TRBV3-1; D not resolved. The length of the CDR3 is 12 residues. Between the trimmed V and J ends, which lost 0 bases and 15 bases, there was a span of 12 bases. The germline CDR1 and CDR2 sequences are LGHDT and YNNKEL (reference sequence). The CDR3 DNA is TGTGCCAGCAGCCAAGATACGAGATATCTGTTCTTC. Translated, it gives CASSQDTRYLFF.

The rearrangement uses TRBV27 and TRBJ1-2; D gene ambiguous. Germline assignment: CDR1 MNHEY and CDR2 SMNVEV (reference sequence). This CDR3 is built from 13 residues. Trimming pared 5 bases from V and 3 bases from J, leaving 10 bases between. CDR3 region: CASSPQSYYGYTF. The DNA of the CDR3 is TGTGCCAGCAGTCCCCAGTCTTACTATGGCTACACCTTC.